The 7 T cell receptor beta chains listed next were all sequenced from one sample in a study of blood T cells in healthy people across ages. PCR was performed a second time for roughly 7 to 12 cycles using a sample-barcoded 5' primer and a J-beta primer mix. MiXCR, applied by TCRdb to the 5' RACE reads, yields one record per CDR3 protein. The data contain around 940,000 distinct CDR3 sequences, roughly 50% of them singletons. The specimen was blood. The receptor set was obtained from a woman in her sixties or seventies in good health.

This clonotype was seen a few times. The chain joins TRBV11-2 to TRBJ2-2; tentative D call: TRBD1 (6 bases). Germline V gene data show CDR1 as SGHAT and CDR2 as FQNNGV. Trimming cost V 6 bases and J 2 bases, with 10 bases left between them. This CDR3 spans 14 amino acids. This CDR3 reads CASRTGLNTGELFF. Here the CDR3 DNA reads TGTGCCAGCAGAACAGGGCTAAACACCGGGGAGCTGTTTTTT.

V and J are TRBV5-5 and TRBJ2-7, with D unclear. Germline V gene sequence: CDR1 SGHKS, CDR2 YYEKEE (reference sequence). This CDR3 contains 13 residues. With 1 base removed from V and 3 bases from J, the gap between germline ends came to 8 bases. In nucleotides, the CDR3 is TGTGCCAGCAGCTTGAGGCTTTTCTACGAGCAGTACTTC. As protein: CASSLRLFYEQYF.

The sample holds one count of this clonotype. The V gene is TRBV28, the J gene TRBJ1-2; a weak D match, TRBD1 (5 bases). Trimming took off 6 bases at V and 5 bases at J, with 16 bases between the two ends. Per the germline V gene, CDR1 is MDHEN and CDR2 is SYDVKM. The CDR3 is 14 residues long. CDR3 protein: CASRVFPGRYGYTF. In nucleotides, the CDR3 is TGTGCCAGCAGGGTTTTTCCGGGACGGTATGGCTACACCTTC.

This clonotype turned up a few times. The rearrangement joins TRBV20-1 to TRBJ2-3, with TRBD1 identical over 7 bases. CDR1 and CDR2 (germline): DFQATT, SNEGSKA (reference sequence). This CDR3 has 16 amino acids. The V segment lost 2 bases and the J segment 0 bases; nucleotides outside the gene matches: 8. The CDR3 loop reads CSARTSGGTSTDTQYF. CDR3 DNA: TGCAGTGCTAGAACTTCAGGGGGAACTAGCACAGATACGCAGTATTTT.

This clonotype showed up just once. Germline is not matched at one junction end, which may reflect a read error. The rearrangement joins TRBV3-1 to TRBJ2-1; a possible D gene is TRBD1 (6 bases). The J call may be incorrect, as the DNA end agrees better with TRBJ2-7. Germline CDR1 is LGHDT and CDR2 is YNNKEL (reference sequence). The CDR3 is 15 amino acids. Written as DNA, the CDR3 is TGTGCCGGCAGCCATCAGGGGTACTCCTACAATGAGCAGTACTTC. Protein: CAGSHQGYSYNEQYF.

Only a few counts were recorded for this clonotype. The chain recombines TRBV5-5 with TRBJ1-2; 8 positions match TRBD1. Germline-derived CDR1 and CDR2 are SGHKS and YYEKEE (reference sequence). This CDR3 is built from 18 residues. V shed 4 bases and J 2 bases; nucleotides not matched to a gene: 16. The CDR3 coding sequence is TGTGCCAGCAGCCCTCTGGGGGGACAGGCCACCCACAACTATGGCTACACCTTC. It is translated as CASSPLGGQATHNYGYTF.

This clonotype was recorded once. J is TRBJ2-1 and V is TRBV10-3; maybe TRBD2 (5 bases). The germline CDR1 and CDR2 sequences are ENHRY and SYGVKD. The CDR3 is made up of 12 amino acids. V was shortened by 3 bases and J by 10 bases, with 10 bases between the two germline ends. CDR3: CAISELAREQFF. The CDR3 DNA sequence: TGTGCCATCAGTGAATTAGCGCGCGAGCAGTTCTTC.